The 24 T cell receptor beta chains presented below share a single source sample, sequenced in a study of cytomegalovirus exposure and HLA in healthy donors. With 60 Vbeta and 13 Jbeta primers, the PCR was carried out. Data came from immunoSEQ multiplex PCR; TCRdb stores just in-frame clones and leaves some out. The repertoire consists of about 160,000 clones, with less than 85% occurring once and the leading ten covering 1%. The sequenced sample was PBMCs. These TCRs come from a boy aged 2-15 years in good health and CMV-seronegative.

The rearrangement joins TRBV11-2 to TRBJ2-7; D uncertain. The CDR3 length is 13 residues. In germline, CDR1 is SGHAT, CDR2 FQNNGV. V was trimmed by 0 bases and J by 2 bases, leaving 5 bases between them. The CDR3 loop reads CASSLEQTYEQYV. The CDR3 DNA follows: TGTGCCAGCAGCTTAGAACAGACCTACGAGCAGTACGTC.

This rearrangement joins TRBV4-1 to TRBJ2-1; 16 nucleotides agree with TRBD2. This CDR3 spans 17 amino acids. Germline lookup yields CDR1 MGHRA and CDR2 YSYEKL. After removal of 1 base from V and 8 bases from J, the junction contained 5 bases not matched to a gene. CDR3 sequence (DNA): TGCGCCAGCAGCCAAGGGTTAGGGACTAGCGGGAGGGATGAGCAGTTCTTC. Translation gives CASSQGLGTSGRDEQFF.

This clone was counted between two and nine times. CDR3 in DNA: TGTGCCATCAGTGAGCGGGAGTTTTACGAGCAGTACGTC. It encodes CAISEREFYEQYV. V is TRBV10-3 and J is TRBJ2-7; D may be TRBD2 (6 bases). This CDR3 is built from 13 residues. The germline V and J ends were trimmed by 2 bases and 4 bases, with 9 bases remaining between them. CDR1 ENHRY and CDR2 SYGVKD come from the germline V gene.

Of note for this clone: The identical CDR3 is also encoded by other nucleotide sequences in the sample. The chain is built from TRBV29-1 and TRBJ2-1, with 11 bases lining up with TRBD2. Germline V gene lookup returns CDR1 SQVTM and CDR2 ANQGSEA. The CDR3 totals 13 residues. Trimming at V came to 7 bases and at J to 7 bases, leaving 6 bases not matched to a gene. The CDR3 spells CSGSGRAGNEQFF. Here the CDR3 DNA reads TGCAGCGGTAGCGGGAGGGCGGGGAATGAGCAGTTCTTC.

The rearrangement joins TRBV19 to TRBJ1-1; D is unclear. Per the germline V gene, CDR1 is LNHDA and CDR2 is SQIVND (reference sequence). This CDR3 comprises 14 residues. V was clipped by 3 bases and J by 3 bases, with 11 bases between them. DNA for the CDR3: TGTGCCAGTAGTATTCGGCGTACAGACACTGAAGCTTTCTTT. This translates into CASSIRRTDTEAFF.

The J gene is TRBJ1-5, the V gene TRBV27; 8 nucleotides agree with TRBD1. V lost 7 bases and J lost 0; bases outside the gene matches: 5. The CDR3 runs to 15 residues. CDR1 and CDR2 (germline): MNHEY, SMNVEV (reference sequence). The CDR3 region is CASTDRGYSNQPQHF. DNA of the CDR3: TGTGCCAGCACCGACAGGGGTTATAGCAATCAGCCCCAGCATTTT.

This chain joins TRBV9 and TRBJ2-1, with unresolved D. The length of the CDR3 is 15 residues. V lost 0 bases and J 4 bases, leaving 11 bases between the germline ends. Germline CDR1 is SGDLS and CDR2 is YYNGEE. This CDR3 is CASSVDGHPYNEQFF. DNA of the CDR3: TGTGCCAGCAGCGTAGACGGTCACCCTTACAATGAGCAGTTCTTC.

This clone was observed a single time. The rearrangement links TRBV5-1 to TRBJ2-1, with 9 bases identical to TRBD1. Germline V CDR1 and CDR2: SGHRS, YFSETQ. The V gene end was trimmed by 4 bases and the J gene end by 5 bases; junction bases not matched to a gene: 7. This CDR3 has 15 residues. The CDR3 spells CASSPGDRGNNEQFF. CDR3 DNA sequence: TGCGCCAGCAGCCCGGGTGACAGGGGGAACAATGAGCAGTTCTTC. Together with reference TRBV5-1 and TRBJ2-1, the CDR3 gives the full variable domain: KAGVTQTPRYLIKTRGQQVTLSCSPISGHRSVSWYQQTPGQGLQFLFEYFSETQRNKGNFPGRFSGRQFSNSRSEMNVSTLELGDSALYLCASSPGDRGNNEQFFGPGTRLTVL.

This chain uses TRBV7-9 with TRBJ1-4; weak D call: TRBD1 (5 bases). V lost 1 base and J lost 8, with 11 bases in between. The CDR3 runs to 14 residues. CDR1 and CDR2 (germline): SEHNR, FQNEAQ (reference sequence). The CDR3 DNA follows: TGTGCCAGCAGCTTAGGGGGGGGAGTGGAAAAACTGTTTTTT. It codes for CASSLGGGVEKLFF.

V usage is TRBV15 and J usage is TRBJ2-1; 14 positions match TRBD2. CDR3 length: 21 amino acids. Germline V gene data show CDR1 as LNHNV and CDR2 as YYDKDF (reference sequence). The ends lost 0 bases at V and 5 bases at J; junction bases unmatched: 15. CDR3 sequence: CATSREGGLAGGLKRHNEQFF. The CDR3 DNA sequence: TGTGCCACCAGCAGAGAGGGTGGACTAGCGGGAGGACTCAAGAGGCACAATGAGCAGTTCTTC.

CDR3 nucleotide sequence: TGTGCCAGCAGATTAGGACAGCAGAACACTGAAGCTTTCTTT. Translated, it gives CASRLGQQNTEAFF. The chain recombines TRBV6-1 with TRBJ1-1, with D possibly TRBD1 on 6 matching bases. This CDR3 contains 14 residues. Per the germline V gene, CDR1 is MNHNS and CDR2 is SASEGT. V was shortened by 6 bases and J by 1 base, with 12 bases between the two germline ends.

J is TRBJ1-3 and V is TRBV4-1; the match to TRBD1 covers 9 bases. CDR1 is MGHRA, CDR2 YSYEKL, per germline. V gave up 2 bases and J gave up 6 bases; unmatched junction bases: 11. The CDR3 is 17 amino acids. This CDR3 reads CASSQPNRGRALNTIYF. The DNA of the CDR3 is TGCGCCAGCAGCCAACCGAACAGGGGGCGAGCCTTAAACACCATATATTTT.

J is TRBJ2-7 and V is TRBV28; D may be TRBD1 (5 bases). The V end lost 4 bases, the J end lost 2 bases, and 15 bases lay between the germline ends. This CDR3 is 15 amino acids long. Germline V CDR1 and CDR2: MDHEN, SYDVKM. CDR3 loop: CASSSTLPGPYEQYF. In nucleotides, the CDR3 is TGTGCCAGCAGTTCAACTCTCCCAGGGCCCTACGAGCAGTACTTC.

V and J are TRBV27 and TRBJ2-6; tentatively, D is TRBD1 (6 bases). Germline V CDR1 and CDR2: MNHEY, SMNVEV (reference sequence). Trimming left V 6 bases short and J 2 bases short, with 14 bases between. The CDR3 is 16 residues long. CDR3 amino acids: CASSRTVLPGANVLTF. CDR3 sequence (DNA): TGTGCCAGCAGCAGGACAGTATTGCCTGGGGCCAACGTCCTGACTTTC. The whole variable domain, filled in from reference TRBV27 and TRBJ2-6, reads EAQVTQNPRYLITVTGKKLTVTCSQNMNHEYMSWYRQDPGLGLRQIYYSMNVEVTDKGDVPEGYKVSRKEKRNFPLILESPSPNQTSLYFCASSRTVLPGANVLTFGAGSRLTVL.

This chain joins TRBV12-5 and TRBJ2-1, with 10 bases matching TRBD1. The CDR3 has 16 amino acids. With 6 bases clipped from V and 7 bases from J, the junction kept 12 bases outside the gene matches. CDR1 is LGHNT and CDR2 is FRNRAP in the germline V gene. The CDR3 protein is CASGDALGQGVNEQFF. For the CDR3, the DNA is TGTGCTAGTGGGGACGCTCTCGGACAGGGGGTGAATGAGCAGTTCTTC.

The chain recombines TRBV7-9 with TRBJ2-3; 9 bases map to TRBD2. There are 17 residues in the CDR3. Germline V lookup: CDR1 SEHNR, CDR2 FQNEAQ (reference sequence). V was pared by 1 base and J by 3 bases, with 8 bases of the junction left unmatched. The CDR3 loop is CASSLEGREGRTDTQYF. The CDR3 DNA is TGTGCCAGCAGCTTAGAAGGGCGGGAGGGCCGGACAGATACGCAGTATTTT.

To note about this clone: This sample includes further DNA sequences coding for the same CDR3. This rearrangement joins TRBV27 to TRBJ2-7; TRBD1 might be the D (5 bases). Germline CDR1 MNHEY, CDR2 SMNVEV (reference sequence). There are 11 residues in the CDR3. The ends were cut back, 3 bases at V and 7 bases at J, with 7 bases in the middle. The CDR3 DNA sequence: TGTGCCAGCAGTTTTTCAGGGGAGCAGTACTTC. Protein: CASSFSGEQYF.

The chain combines TRBV28 with TRBJ2-6; the match to TRBD2 covers 7 bases. From germline, CDR1 is MDHEN and CDR2 SYDVKM. The CDR3 sequence is 15 residues long. With 2 bases clipped from V and 2 bases from J, the junction kept 0 bases outside the gene matches. CDR3 nucleotides: TGTGCCAGCAGTTTACGGGGGGCTGGGGCCAACGTCCTGACTTTC. Protein sequence: CASSLRGAGANVLTF.

The chain is built from TRBV28 and TRBJ1-5; maybe TRBD1 (5 bases). Germline V gives CDR1 MDHEN, CDR2 SYDVKM. Trimming removed 4 bases at V and 8 bases at J, with 21 bases between. The CDR3 covers 16 residues. CDR3 coding DNA: TGTGCCAGCAGTTATGCGGGGGTCGGACCCGCGGAGCCCCAGCATTTT. Translation: CASSYAGVGPAEPQHF.

The chain joins TRBV5-1 to TRBJ2-3; 10 positions agree with TRBD2. The germline V gene encodes CDR1 SGHRS and CDR2 YFSETQ. The CDR3 has 17 residues. J was trimmed by 2 bases and V by 0 bases; bases with no gene match: 6. CDR3 region: CASSLVASGGHTDTQYF. The DNA of the CDR3 is TGCGCCAGCAGCTTGGTGGCTAGCGGGGGCCACACAGATACGCAGTATTTT.

The chain uses TRBV6-1 and TRBJ2-7; D is ambiguous. Germline V gives CDR1 MNHNS, CDR2 SASEGT. The CDR3 is made up of 14 amino acids. Trimming removed 1 base at V and 4 bases at J, with 11 bases between. Written as DNA, the CDR3 is TGTGCCAGCAGTGAAGGAGACACTCCTTACGAGCAGTACTTC. Its protein product is CASSEGDTPYEQYF.

This clone was observed a few times. The chain's CDR3 is CASSPRQGFNYGYTF. The DNA for the CDR3 is TGTGCCAGCAGTCCGAGACAGGGATTTAACTATGGCTACACCTTC. The V gene is TRBV27, the J gene TRBJ1-2; 7 bases map to TRBD1. Trimming took 5 bases from V and 1 from J; bases not matched to a gene: 7. Germline V gene data show CDR1 as MNHEY and CDR2 as SMNVEV (reference sequence). This CDR3 has 15 amino acids.

V gene TRBV27 combines with J gene TRBJ2-1; maybe TRBD2 (6 bases). This CDR3 is 17 amino acids long. Trimming removed 3 bases at V and 5 bases at J, with 20 bases between. CDR1 is MNHEY and CDR2 is SMNVEV in the germline V gene (reference sequence). The CDR3 DNA reads as TGTGCCAGCAGTTTGTTATGGACTAAAGTCATCCACAATGAGCAGTTCTTC. It specifies CASSLLWTKVIHNEQFF.

This clone has a handful of counts. J is TRBJ2-3 and V is TRBV30; 9 nucleotides match TRBD2. The germline V gene encodes CDR1 GTSNPN and CDR2 SVGIG (reference sequence). The CDR3 contains 15 residues. J gave up 6 bases and V 2 bases, and 9 bases lay outside the gene matches. CDR3 amino acids: CAWSPGLAEADTQYF. CDR3 coding DNA: TGTGCCTGGAGTCCGGGACTAGCAGAGGCGGATACGCAGTATTTT.